This TCR beta chain was retrieved from a study of response to subunit inactivated influenza vaccine. MiXCR, applied by TCRdb to the RT-PCR reads, yields one record per CDR3 protein. Found here are hundreds of thousands of distinct CDR3 sequences, approximately 7.6% of them singletons; the top ten hold roughly 13%. V was pared by 3 bases and J by 7 bases, with 12 bases between. This CDR3 comprises 13 residues. CDR1 SGHDN and CDR2 FVKESK come from the germline V gene. Sequences were derived from PBMCs from blood, sampled around 25 months after vaccination. The TCR sequence derives from a man aged 50-75 years who received an inactivated influenza vaccine. J is TRBJ1-1 and V is TRBV14; perhaps TRBD1 as D (5 bases). The CDR3 nucleotides read TGTGCCAGCAGCCAGTTAAGTACAGGTGAAGCTTTCTTT. Its translation is CASSQLSTGEAFF.